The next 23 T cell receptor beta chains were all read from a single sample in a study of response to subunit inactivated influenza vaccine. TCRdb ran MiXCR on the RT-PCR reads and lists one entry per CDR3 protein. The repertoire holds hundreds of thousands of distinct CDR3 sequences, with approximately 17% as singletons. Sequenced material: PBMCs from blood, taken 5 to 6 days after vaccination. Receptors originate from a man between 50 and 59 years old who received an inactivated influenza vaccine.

CDR3 in DNA: TGTGCCAGCAGTCAGGGACCGAGATATAGCAATCAGCCCCAGCATTTT. It translates to CASSQGPRYSNQPQHF. The chain combines TRBV6-1 with TRBJ1-5; D might be TRBD1 (5 bases). Looked up from germline, CDR1 is MNHNS and CDR2 is SASEGT. The CDR3 extends over 16 amino acids. Trimming took 5 bases from V and 0 from J, leaving 14 bases between them.

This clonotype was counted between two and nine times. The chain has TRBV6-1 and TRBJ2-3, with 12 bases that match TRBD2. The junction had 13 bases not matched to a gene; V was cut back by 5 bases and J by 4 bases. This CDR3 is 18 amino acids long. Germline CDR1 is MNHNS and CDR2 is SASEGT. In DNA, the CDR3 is TGTGCCAGCAGTATTTCCTCCGGACTAGCGGGGTTCTCAGATACGCAGTATTTT. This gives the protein CASSISSGLAGFSDTQYF.

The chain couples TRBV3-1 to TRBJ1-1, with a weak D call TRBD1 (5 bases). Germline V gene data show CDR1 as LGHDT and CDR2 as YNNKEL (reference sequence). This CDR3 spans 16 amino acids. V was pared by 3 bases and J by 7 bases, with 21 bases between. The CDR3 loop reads CASSQTSGKRGNEAFF. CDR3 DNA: TGTGCCAGCAGCCAGACTTCCGGGAAAAGGGGTAATGAAGCTTTCTTT.

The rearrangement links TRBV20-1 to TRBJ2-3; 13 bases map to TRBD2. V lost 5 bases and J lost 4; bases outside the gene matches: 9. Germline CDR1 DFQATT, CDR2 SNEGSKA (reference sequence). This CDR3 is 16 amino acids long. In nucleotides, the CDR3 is TGCAGTGCTGAAGGACTAGCGGGGGTGATCCCAGATACGCAGTATTTT. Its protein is CSAEGLAGVIPDTQYF.

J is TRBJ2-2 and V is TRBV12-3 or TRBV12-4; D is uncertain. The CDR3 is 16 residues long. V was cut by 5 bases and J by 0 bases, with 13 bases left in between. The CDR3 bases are TGTGCCAGCAGTCCCTTCGCGCTTGCGAACACCGGGGAGCTGTTTTTT. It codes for CASSPFALANTGELFF.

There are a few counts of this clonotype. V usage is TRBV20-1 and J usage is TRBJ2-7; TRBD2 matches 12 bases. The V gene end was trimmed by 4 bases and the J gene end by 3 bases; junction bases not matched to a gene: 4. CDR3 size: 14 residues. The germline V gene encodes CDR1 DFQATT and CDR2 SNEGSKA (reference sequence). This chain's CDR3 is CSAIGTSGYYEQYF. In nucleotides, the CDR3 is TGCAGTGCTATCGGGACTAGCGGGTACTACGAGCAGTACTTC.

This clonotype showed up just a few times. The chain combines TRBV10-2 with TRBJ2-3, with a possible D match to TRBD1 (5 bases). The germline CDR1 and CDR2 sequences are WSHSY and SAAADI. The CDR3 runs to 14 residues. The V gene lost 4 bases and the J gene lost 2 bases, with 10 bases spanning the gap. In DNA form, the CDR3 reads TGCGCCAGCAGTGGGGGCAGATTCACAGATACGCAGTATTTT. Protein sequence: CASSGGRFTDTQYF.

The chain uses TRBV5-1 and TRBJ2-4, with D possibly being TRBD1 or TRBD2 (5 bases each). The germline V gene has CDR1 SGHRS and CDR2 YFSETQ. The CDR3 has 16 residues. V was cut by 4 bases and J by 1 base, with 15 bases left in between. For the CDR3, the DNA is TGCGCCAGCAGCAGGTTTTATGAGGGGGCCAAAAACATTCAGTACTTC. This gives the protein CASSRFYEGAKNIQYF.

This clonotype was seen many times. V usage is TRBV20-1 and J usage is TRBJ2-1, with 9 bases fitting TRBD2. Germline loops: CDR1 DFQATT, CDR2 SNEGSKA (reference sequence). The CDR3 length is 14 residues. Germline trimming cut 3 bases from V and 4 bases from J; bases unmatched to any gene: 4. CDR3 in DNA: TGCAGTGCTAGGACTAGCGGTTCTTACAATGAGCAGTTCTTC. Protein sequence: CSARTSGSYNEQFF.

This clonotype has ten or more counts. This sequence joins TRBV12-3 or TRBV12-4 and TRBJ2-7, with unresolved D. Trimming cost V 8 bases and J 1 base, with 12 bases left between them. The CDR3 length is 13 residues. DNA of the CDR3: TGTGCCAGCCTTAGAACAGCTTCCTACGAGCAGTACTTC. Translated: CASLRTASYEQYF.

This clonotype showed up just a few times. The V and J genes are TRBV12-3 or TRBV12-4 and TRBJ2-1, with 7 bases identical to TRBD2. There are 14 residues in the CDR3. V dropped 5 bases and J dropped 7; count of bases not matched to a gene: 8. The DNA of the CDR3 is TGTGCCAGCAGTGGGGGGGGAATTAGAAATGAGCAGTTCTTC. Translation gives CASSGGGIRNEQFF.

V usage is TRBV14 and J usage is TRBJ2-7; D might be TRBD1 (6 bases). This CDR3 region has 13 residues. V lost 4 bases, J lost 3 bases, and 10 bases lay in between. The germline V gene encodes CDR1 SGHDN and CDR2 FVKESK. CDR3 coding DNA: TGTGCCAGCAGCCTAGACAGGTTCTACGAGCAGTACTTC. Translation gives CASSLDRFYEQYF.

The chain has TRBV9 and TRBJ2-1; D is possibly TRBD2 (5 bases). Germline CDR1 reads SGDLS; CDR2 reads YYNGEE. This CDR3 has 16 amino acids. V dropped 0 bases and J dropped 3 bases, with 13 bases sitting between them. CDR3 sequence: CASSVGSGVFYNEQFF. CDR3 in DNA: TGTGCCAGCAGCGTAGGTTCCGGGGTCTTCTACAATGAGCAGTTCTTC.

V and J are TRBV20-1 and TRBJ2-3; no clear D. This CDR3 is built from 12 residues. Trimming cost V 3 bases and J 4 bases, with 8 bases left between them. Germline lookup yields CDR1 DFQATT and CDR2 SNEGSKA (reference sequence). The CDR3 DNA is TGCAGTGCTAGGAAGGGTGCAGATACGCAGTATTTT. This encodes CSARKGADTQYF.

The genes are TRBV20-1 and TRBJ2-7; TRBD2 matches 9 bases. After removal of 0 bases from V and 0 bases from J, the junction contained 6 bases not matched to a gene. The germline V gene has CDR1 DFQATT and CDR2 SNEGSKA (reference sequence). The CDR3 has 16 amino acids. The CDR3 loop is CSARERGGPHSYEQYF. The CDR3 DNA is TGCAGTGCTAGAGAGCGGGGGGGCCCTCACTCCTACGAGCAGTACTTC.

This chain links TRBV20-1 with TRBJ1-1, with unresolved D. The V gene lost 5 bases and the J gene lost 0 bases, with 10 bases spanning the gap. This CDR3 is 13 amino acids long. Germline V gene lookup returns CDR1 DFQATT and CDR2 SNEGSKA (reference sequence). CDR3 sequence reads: CSAGRVLNTEAFF. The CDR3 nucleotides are TGCAGTGCTGGCAGAGTCTTGAACACTGAAGCTTTCTTT.

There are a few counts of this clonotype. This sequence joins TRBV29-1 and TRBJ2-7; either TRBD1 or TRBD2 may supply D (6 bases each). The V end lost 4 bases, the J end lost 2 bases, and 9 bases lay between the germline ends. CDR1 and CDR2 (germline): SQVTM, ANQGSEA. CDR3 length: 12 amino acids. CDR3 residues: CSVVGGTYEQYF. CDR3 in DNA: TGCAGCGTTGTAGGGGGGACCTACGAGCAGTACTTC.

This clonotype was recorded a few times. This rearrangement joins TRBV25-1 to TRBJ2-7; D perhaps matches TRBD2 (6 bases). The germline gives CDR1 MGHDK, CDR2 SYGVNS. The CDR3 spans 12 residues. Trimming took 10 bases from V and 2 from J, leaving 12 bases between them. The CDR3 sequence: CATAGPPYEQYF. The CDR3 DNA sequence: TGTGCCACCGCGGGACCCCCCTACGAGCAGTACTTC.

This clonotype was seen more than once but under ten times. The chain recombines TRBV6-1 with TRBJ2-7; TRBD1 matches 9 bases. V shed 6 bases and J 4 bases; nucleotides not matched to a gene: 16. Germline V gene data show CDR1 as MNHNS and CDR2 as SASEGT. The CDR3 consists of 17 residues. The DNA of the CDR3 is TGTGCCAGCAGGCCCCGCGATATAGGACAGGGGATTTACGAGCAGTACTTC. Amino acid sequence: CASRPRDIGQGIYEQYF.

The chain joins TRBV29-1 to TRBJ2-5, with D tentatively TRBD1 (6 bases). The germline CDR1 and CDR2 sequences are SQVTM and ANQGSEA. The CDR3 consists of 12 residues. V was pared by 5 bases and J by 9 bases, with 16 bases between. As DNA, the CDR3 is TGCAGCGTTAAGGGGGTAGCTGCTGCCCAGTACTTC. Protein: CSVKGVAAAQYF.

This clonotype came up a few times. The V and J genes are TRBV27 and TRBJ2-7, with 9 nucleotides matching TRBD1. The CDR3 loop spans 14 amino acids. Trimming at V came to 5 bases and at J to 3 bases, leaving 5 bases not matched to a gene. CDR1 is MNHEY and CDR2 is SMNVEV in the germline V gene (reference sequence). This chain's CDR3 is CASSLTGGFYEQYF. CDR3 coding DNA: TGTGCCAGCAGTCTTACAGGGGGCTTCTACGAGCAGTACTTC.

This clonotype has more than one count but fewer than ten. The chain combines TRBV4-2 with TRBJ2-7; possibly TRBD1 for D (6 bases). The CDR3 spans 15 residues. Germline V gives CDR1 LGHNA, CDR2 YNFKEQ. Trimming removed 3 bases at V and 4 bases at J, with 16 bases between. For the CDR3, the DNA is TGTGCCAGCAGCCAGCCACACCAGGGGAAGTACGAGCAGTACTTC. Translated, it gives CASSQPHQGKYEQYF.

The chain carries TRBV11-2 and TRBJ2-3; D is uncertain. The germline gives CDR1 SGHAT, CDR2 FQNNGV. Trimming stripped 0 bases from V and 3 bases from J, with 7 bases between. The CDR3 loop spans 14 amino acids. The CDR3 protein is CASSLELGTDTQYF. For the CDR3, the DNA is TGTGCCAGCAGCTTAGAGCTGGGGACAGATACGCAGTATTTT.